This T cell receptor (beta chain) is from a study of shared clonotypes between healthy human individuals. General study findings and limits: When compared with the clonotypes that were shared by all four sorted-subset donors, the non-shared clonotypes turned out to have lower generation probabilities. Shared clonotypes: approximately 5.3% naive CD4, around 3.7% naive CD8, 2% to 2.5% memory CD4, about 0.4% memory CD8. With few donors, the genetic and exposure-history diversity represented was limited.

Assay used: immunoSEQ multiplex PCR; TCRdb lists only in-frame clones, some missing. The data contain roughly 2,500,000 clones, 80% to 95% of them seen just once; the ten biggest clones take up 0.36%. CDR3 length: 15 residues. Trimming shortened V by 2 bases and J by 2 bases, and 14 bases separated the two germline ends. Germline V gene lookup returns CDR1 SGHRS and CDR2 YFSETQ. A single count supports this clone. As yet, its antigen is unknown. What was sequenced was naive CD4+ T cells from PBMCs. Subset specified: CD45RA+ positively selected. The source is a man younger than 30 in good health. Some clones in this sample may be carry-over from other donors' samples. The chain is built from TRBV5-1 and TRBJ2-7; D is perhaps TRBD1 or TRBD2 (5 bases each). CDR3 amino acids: CASSFLRGAAYEQYF. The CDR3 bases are TGCGCCAGCAGCTTCCTCCGAGGGGCGGCCTACGAGCAGTACTTC.